Following are 17 T cell receptor beta chains from one sample sequenced in a study of a mutant IDH1 vaccine in newly diagnosed glioma. Their recognized antigens are unknown. Noted time point: week 35, safety follow-up. Doses of 300 ug of mutant IDH1 20-mer peptide were given with topical imiquimod. Sequencing used immunoSEQ multiplex PCR; TCRdb keeps in-frame clones, though not all of them. The data show about 64,000 clones, roughly 74% seen once. Here the sequenced sample was PBMCs, taken from a glioma patient whose treatment included an IDH1 peptide vaccine. The receptor set was obtained from a man aged 45-60 years with glioma.

The CDR3 region is CASSYGGATNEKLFF. The CDR3, as DNA: TGTGCCAGCAGTTATGGGGGCGCGACTAATGAAAAACTGTTTTTT. The chain is built from TRBV27 and TRBJ1-4, with a weak D call TRBD1 (6 bases). Trimming cost V 4 bases and J 2 bases, with 11 bases left between them. The CDR3 is 15 amino acids. CDR1 and CDR2 from the germline V gene are MNHEY and SMNVEV (reference sequence).

This chain connects TRBV7-8 to TRBJ1-5, with D uncertain. Germline V gene data show CDR1 as SGHVS and CDR2 as FQNEAQ. Trimming removed 1 base from V and 3 bases from J, with 1 base in between. The CDR3 spans 12 residues. The DNA of the CDR3 is TGTGCCAGCAGCTTAGTCAATCAGCCCCAGCATTTT. This sequence encodes CASSLVNQPQHF.

This chain joins TRBV5-1 and TRBJ2-7, with TRBD1 identical over 8 bases. The CDR3 runs to 15 residues. The V gene end was trimmed by 0 bases and the J gene end by 6 bases; junction bases not matched to a gene: 8. Germline V lookup: CDR1 SGHRS, CDR2 YFSETQ. CDR3 nucleotides: TGCGCCAGCAGCTTGGCCCCCTCAGGGGGCGCCGAGCAGTACTTC. As protein: CASSLAPSGGAEQYF.

V is TRBV25-1 and J is TRBJ1-2; D call uncertain. V was cut by 7 bases and J by 0 bases, with 6 bases left in between. From germline, CDR1 is MGHDK and CDR2 SYGVNS. The CDR3 covers 12 residues. The CDR3 DNA reads TGTGCCAGCATGAGTCCTAACTATGGCTACACCTTC. This codes for CASMSPNYGYTF.

The chain combines TRBV2 with TRBJ1-2, with 8 positions matching TRBD1. Germline CDR1 reads SNHLY; CDR2 reads FYNNEI. Losses at the gene ends were 6 bases for V and 10 bases for J; bases not matched to a gene: 13. This CDR3 is built from 14 residues. CDR3 region: CASRSATGAGDYTF. The CDR3 DNA sequence: TGTGCCAGCAGATCCGCGACAGGGGCAGGAGACTACACCTTC.

CDR3 protein: CASSQDPTGQGTEAFF. CDR3 nucleotide sequence: TGTGCCAGCAGCCAGGACCCTACAGGCCAGGGGACTGAAGCTTTCTTT. The chain joins TRBV5-4 to TRBJ1-1, with D tentatively TRBD1 (6 bases). The V gene lost 4 bases and the J gene lost 5 bases, with 21 bases spanning the gap. The CDR3 is 16 amino acids. Germline CDR1 reads SGHNT; CDR2 reads YYREEE (reference sequence). Supplemented by reference TRBV5-4 and TRBJ1-1, the full variable domain reads ETGVTQSPTHLIKTRGQQVTLRCSSQSGHNTVSWYQQALGQGPQFIFQYYREEENGRGNFPPRFSGLQFPNYSSELNVNALELDDSALYLCASSQDPTGQGTEAFFGQGTRLTVV.

The chain recombines TRBV7-9 with TRBJ1-1, with a tentative D call TRBD1 (6 bases). The CDR3 totals 12 residues. With 5 bases removed from V and 7 bases from J, the gap between germline ends came to 11 bases. The germline V gene encodes CDR1 SEHNR and CDR2 FQNEAQ (reference sequence). CDR3 residues: CASSRGQLEAFF. The CDR3 DNA reads as TGTGCCAGCAGCCGGGGACAACTTGAAGCTTTCTTT.

Only a few counts were recorded for this clone. The chain employs TRBV7-3 and TRBJ1-1; 8 bases line up with TRBD1. J lost 11 bases, V lost 2 bases, and 4 bases had no gene match. Germline values: CDR1 SGHTA, CDR2 FQGTGA. The CDR3 length is 12 residues. The CDR3 DNA reads TGTGCCAGCAGCTTAGGACAGGGCGCCGCTTTCTTT. This gives the protein CASSLGQGAAFF. Variable domain in full (rest from reference TRBV7-3 and TRBJ1-1): GAGVSQTPSNKVTEKGKYVELRCDPISGHTALYWYRQSLGQGPEFLIYFQGTGAADDSGLPNDRFFAVRPEGSVSTLKIQRTERGDSAVYLCASSLGQGAAFFGQGTRLTVV.

Only a few counts were recorded for this clone. The rearrangement uses TRBV27 and TRBJ2-5, with 7 bases fitting TRBD1. The ends lost 2 bases at V and 5 bases at J; junction bases unmatched: 2. Germline CDR1 and CDR2: MNHEY and SMNVEV (reference sequence). This CDR3 contains 13 residues. CDR3 DNA: TGTGCCAGCAGTTTAAGGGGGCAGGAGACCCAGTACTTC. This gives the protein CASSLRGQETQYF.

This chain joins TRBV19 and TRBJ2-3; D gene uncertain. The CDR3 is 14 residues long. Trimming took 3 bases from V and 4 from J, leaving 11 bases between them. Germline V CDR1 and CDR2: LNHDA, SQIVND (reference sequence). CDR3 sequence (DNA): TGTGCCAGTAGTATGTTGACATTTCCAGATACGCAGTATTTT. It is translated as CASSMLTFPDTQYF. Full variable domain (remainder filled in from reference TRBV19 and TRBJ2-3): DGGITQSPKYLFRKEGQNVTLSCEQNLNHDAMYWYRQDPGQGLRLIYYSQIVNDFQKGDIAEGYSVSREKKESFPLTVTSAQKNPTAFYLCASSMLTFPDTQYFGPGTRLTVL.

The V and J genes are TRBV27 and TRBJ2-7; D gene uncertain. The CDR3 totals 13 residues. Germline values: CDR1 MNHEY, CDR2 SMNVEV (reference sequence). V lost 3 bases to trimming and J lost 3 bases, with 9 bases between them. The CDR3 coding sequence is TGTGCCAGCAGTTTCGCAGGCTACTACGAGCAGTACTTC. This codes for CASSFAGYYEQYF.

By sample fraction, this clone is medium-sized. The V and J genes are TRBV5-1 and TRBJ2-7; 11 bases fit TRBD2. Germline V gene lookup returns CDR1 SGHRS and CDR2 YFSETQ. V gave up 1 base and J gave up 2 bases; unmatched junction bases: 5. The CDR3 has 16 amino acids. CDR3 sequence: CASSLSGTSGTYEQYF. The CDR3 nucleotides are TGCGCCAGCAGCTTGTCCGGGACTAGCGGCACCTACGAGCAGTACTTC.

The chain links TRBV2 to TRBJ1-4, with 7 bases matching TRBD1. The germline CDR1 and CDR2 sequences are SNHLY and FYNNEI. J lost 4 bases, V lost 8 bases, and 7 bases had no gene match. This CDR3 has 14 residues. The CDR3: CASLGGQFNEKLFF. The CDR3 nucleotides read TGTGCCAGCCTTGGGGGACAGTTTAATGAAAAACTGTTTTTT.

The chain recombines TRBV6-5 with TRBJ1-3; no firm D call. CDR1 MNHEY and CDR2 SVGAGI come from the germline V gene. The CDR3 sequence is 16 residues long. The V end was cut by 0 bases, the J end by 0 bases, with 9 bases between. CDR3 nucleotide sequence: TGTGCCAGCAGTTACTCCGGATCTTACTCTGGAAACACCATATATTTT. Its translation is CASSYSGSYSGNTIYF.

The chain has TRBV19 and TRBJ2-7; 8 nucleotides match TRBD2. Germline V gene sequence: CDR1 LNHDA, CDR2 SQIVND (reference sequence). The CDR3 spans 13 residues. DNA of the CDR3: TGTGCTACCCGCCCAGCGGGGGTCTACGAGCAGTACTTC. Protein product: CATRPAGVYEQYF.

This chain links TRBV29-1 with TRBJ2-7; D is unclear. The CDR3 is made up of 12 amino acids. Trimming removed 4 bases from V and 3 bases from J, with 10 bases in between. The germline CDR1 and CDR2 sequences are SQVTM and ANQGSEA. CDR3 nucleotide sequence: TGCAGCGTTGTAGTGCAGATCTACGAGCAGTACTTC. This codes for CSVVVQIYEQYF.

The chain combines TRBV6-5 with TRBJ1-5; D might be TRBD1 (6 bases). Trimming pared 5 bases from V and 3 bases from J, leaving 14 bases between. The CDR3 runs 15 residues. The V gene's germline CDR1 is MNHEY and CDR2 SVGAGI. CDR3 DNA: TGTGCCAGCAGTAAACAACAGGGTTCCAATCAGCCCCAGCATTTT. Encoded protein: CASSKQQGSNQPQHF.